This T cell receptor (beta chain) appears in the sequencing data of a study of blood T cell repertoires in COVID-19. The CDR3 is made up of 14 amino acids. Germline V lookup: CDR1 MNHEY, CDR2 SVGAGI. V lost 5 bases, J lost 4 bases, and 6 bases stayed unmatched. The method was immunoSEQ multiplex PCR; TCRdb's version includes in-frame clones alone and lacks a portion of them. Seen here are 150,000 to 200,000 clones, about 85% observed once, and the top ten hold 10% to 15%. Source material: peripheral blood. The chain links TRBV6-5 to TRBJ1-2; 8 bases are shared with TRBD1. This clonotype was sampled from a man in his 70s who had recovered from COVID-19. The chain's CDR3 is CASSTQGAIYGYTF. The CDR3 nucleotides are TGTGCCAGCAGTACCCAGGGGGCTATCTATGGCTACACCTTC.